This T cell receptor (beta chain) was retrieved from a study of T cell repertoires in cytomegalovirus infection. The wider study: Both CMV infection and a matching HLA type were indicated by public TCR beta signatures.

The germline V gene has CDR1 SGHVS and CDR2 FQNEAQ. CDR3 length equals 14 residues. On this clonotype: Germline is not matched at one junction end, which may reflect a read error.

MiXCR, applied by TCRdb to the reads, yields one record per CDR3 protein. The repertoire holds around 210,000 distinct CDR3 sequences, around 6.4% seen once, with around 6.5% in the top ten. Sample: PBMCs. This sequence joins TRBV7-8 and TRBJ2-4, with a tentative D call TRBD2 (5 bases). The sequence came from a human donor in good health (CMV status not recorded). Some clones in this sample may be carry-over from other donors' samples. CDR3 sequence: CASSLARRKNFQYF. The CDR3 coding sequence is TGTGCCAGCAGCTTAGCTAGGAGGAAAAACTTTCAGTACTTC.